A selection of T cell receptor beta chains follows, all from one sample in a study of blood T cell repertoires in COVID-19. Repertoires were generated with immunoSEQ multiplex PCR, while TCRdb's copy carries only in-frame clones and drops some. Of 40,000 or so clones in the sample, around 86% were seen once. The sequenced sample consisted of peripheral blood. These receptors came from a man aged 45-60 years with active COVID-19. CDR3s include the opening cysteine and the closing phenylalanine or tryptophan. The D gene is left open where the match is weak. Clone size, where shown, is once, few, many, or a class for clones that have expanded.

v_call: TRBV10-3
clone_size: -
d_call: TRBD2
j_call: TRBJ2-7
cdr3_aa: CAISPRLAGGHYEQYF
cdr3_nt: TGTGCCATCAGCCCGCGACTAGCGGGAGGACACTACGAGCAGTACTTC

v_call: TRBV19
clone_size: -
d_call: -
j_call: TRBJ1-5
cdr3_aa: CASSRGGSRNQPQHF
cdr3_nt: TGTGCCAGTAGTAGGGGAGGGTCTCGCAATCAGCCCCAGCATTTT

v_call: TRBV7-6
clone_size: -
d_call: TRBD2
j_call: TRBJ2-5
cdr3_aa: CASSVKGAGGSGQETQYF
cdr3_nt: TGTGCCAGCAGCGTTAAAGGGGCGGGGGGTAGCGGACAAGAGACCCAGTACTTC

v_call: TRBV7-8
clone_size: -
d_call: TRBD1
j_call: TRBJ1-3
cdr3_aa: CASSFSPGTGGNTIYF
cdr3_nt: TGTGCCAGCAGCTTCTCGCCCGGGACAGGGGGAAACACCATATATTTT

v_call: TRBV10-1
clone_size: -
d_call: -
j_call: TRBJ2-1
cdr3_aa: CASSDSSSYNEQFF
cdr3_nt: TGCGCCAGCAGTGACTCTAGCTCCTACAATGAGCAGTTCTTC

v_call: TRBV19
clone_size: -
d_call: TRBD1
j_call: TRBJ2-3
cdr3_aa: CASSLDQGALNTQYF
cdr3_nt: TGTGCCAGTAGTTTAGACCAGGGGGCATTAAATACGCAGTATTTT

v_call: TRBV11-3
clone_size: few
d_call: TRBD1
j_call: TRBJ2-5
cdr3_aa: CASSLVGTGFETQYF
cdr3_nt: TGTGCCAGCAGCTTAGTGGGGACAGGGTTTGAGACCCAGTACTTC

v_call: TRBV12-5
clone_size: -
d_call: TRBD2
j_call: TRBJ2-1
cdr3_aa: CASGLVRAGERESSYNEQFF
cdr3_nt: TGTGCTAGTGGTTTGGTACGGGCGGGCGAGCGGGAGAGCTCCTACAATGAGCAGTTCTTC

v_call: TRBV24-1
clone_size: -
d_call: -
j_call: TRBJ2-2
cdr3_aa: CATSDDGGPGELFF
cdr3_nt: TGTGCCACCAGTGACGACGGCGGCCCCGGGGAGCTGTTTTTT

v_call: TRBV4-2
clone_size: -
d_call: -
j_call: TRBJ1-6
cdr3_aa: CASSQDPGSSYNSPLHF
cdr3_nt: TGTGCCAGCAGCCAAGATCCGGGTAGCTCCTATAATTCACCCCTCCACTTT

v_call: TRBV27
clone_size: -
d_call: TRBD2
j_call: TRBJ2-5
cdr3_aa: CASSLGSGSEETQYF
cdr3_nt: TGTGCCAGCAGTTTAGGTAGCGGGAGTGAAGAGACCCAGTACTTC

v_call: TRBV10-3
clone_size: -
d_call: -
j_call: TRBJ2-2
cdr3_aa: CAISGTLTGELFF
cdr3_nt: TGTGCCATCAGTGGGACACTCACCGGGGAGCTGTTTTTT

v_call: TRBV5-1
clone_size: -
d_call: TRBD2
j_call: TRBJ2-7
cdr3_aa: CASSLAGLATTEYEQYF
cdr3_nt: TGCGCCAGCAGCTTGGCAGGACTAGCGACAACGGAATACGAGCAGTACTTC

v_call: TRBV19
clone_size: -
d_call: TRBD2
j_call: TRBJ2-1
cdr3_aa: CASSIGLAGLLGEQFF
cdr3_nt: TGTGCCAGTAGTATCGGCCTAGCGGGCCTTTTGGGAGAGCAGTTCTTC

v_call: TRBV19
clone_size: -
d_call: TRBD1
j_call: TRBJ2-1
cdr3_aa: CASTTGTVYNEQFF
cdr3_nt: TGTGCCAGTACCACCGGGACAGTCTACAATGAGCAGTTCTTC

v_call: TRBV12-3/TRBV12-4
clone_size: -
d_call: -
j_call: TRBJ2-1
cdr3_aa: CASSLTGSNEQFF
cdr3_nt: TGTGCCAGCAGTTTGACGGGATCCAATGAGCAGTTCTTC

v_call: TRBV12-3/TRBV12-4
clone_size: once
d_call: TRBD1
j_call: TRBJ2-7
cdr3_aa: CASSSGTGEQYF
cdr3_nt: TGTGCCAGCAGTTCCGGGACAGGCGAGCAGTACTTC

v_call: TRBV7-2
clone_size: -
d_call: -
j_call: TRBJ2-1
cdr3_aa: CASSPTNYNEQFF
cdr3_nt: TGTGCCAGCAGCCCTACTAACTACAATGAGCAGTTCTTC

v_call: TRBV5-1
clone_size: -
d_call: -
j_call: TRBJ2-2
cdr3_aa: CASSLGRGGGELFF
cdr3_nt: TGCGCCAGCAGCTTGGGGCGGGGCGGCGGGGAGCTGTTTTTT

v_call: TRBV5-6
clone_size: -
d_call: TRBD2
j_call: TRBJ2-7
cdr3_aa: CASSERGLSYEQYF
cdr3_nt: TGTGCCAGCAGCGAGCGGGGCCTCTCCTACGAGCAGTACTTC

v_call: TRBV15
clone_size: -
d_call: -
j_call: TRBJ2-5
cdr3_aa: CATSRDAGTPETQYF
cdr3_nt: TGTGCCACCAGCAGAGATGCCGGGACACCGGAGACCCAGTACTTC

v_call: TRBV5-6
clone_size: -
d_call: TRBD1
j_call: TRBJ2-7
cdr3_aa: CASSLYRQGSGQYF
cdr3_nt: TGTGCCAGCAGCTTATATCGACAGGGGTCCGGGCAGTACTTC

v_call: TRBV19
clone_size: -
d_call: -
j_call: TRBJ2-4
cdr3_aa: CASSIPGRRDIQYF
cdr3_nt: TGTGCCAGTAGTATTCCGGGAAGAAGAGACATTCAGTACTTC

v_call: TRBV5-1
clone_size: -
d_call: TRBD2
j_call: TRBJ2-7
cdr3_aa: CASSSGTSGLSSYEQYF
cdr3_nt: TGCGCCAGCAGCTCCGGGACTAGCGGCCTAAGCTCCTACGAGCAGTACTTC

v_call: TRBV7-3
clone_size: once
d_call: -
j_call: TRBJ2-2
cdr3_aa: CASSLDSPPGELFF
cdr3_nt: TGTGCCAGCAGCTTGGACAGCCCACCGGGGGAGCTGTTTTTT

v_call: TRBV2
clone_size: -
d_call: -
j_call: TRBJ2-5
cdr3_aa: CASTVVQGGETQYF
cdr3_nt: TGTGCCAGCACGGTGGTTCAGGGCGGCGAGACCCAGTACTTC

v_call: TRBV20-1
clone_size: -
d_call: -
j_call: TRBJ2-7
cdr3_aa: CSASPLYEQYF
cdr3_nt: TGCAGTGCTAGTCCCTTATACGAGCAGTACTTC

v_call: TRBV18
clone_size: -
d_call: TRBD2
j_call: TRBJ2-7
cdr3_aa: CASSPLIAGGTEQYF
cdr3_nt: TGTGCCAGCTCACCACTGATCGCGGGGGGGACCGAGCAGTACTTC

v_call: TRBV5-1
clone_size: -
d_call: TRBD1
j_call: TRBJ1-2
cdr3_aa: CASSLSGQGPYTF
cdr3_nt: TGCGCCAGCAGCTTGTCGGGACAGGGCCCCTACACCTTC

v_call: TRBV7-9
clone_size: -
d_call: TRBD2
j_call: TRBJ2-7
cdr3_aa: CASSSDGREAYEQYF
cdr3_nt: TGTGCCAGCAGCTCAGACGGACGGGAGGCCTACGAGCAGTACTTC

v_call: TRBV7-2
clone_size: once
d_call: TRBD2
j_call: TRBJ2-3
cdr3_aa: CASSPLGGSPDTQYF
cdr3_nt: TGTGCCAGCAGCCCTCTGGGCGGGAGCCCAGATACGCAGTATTTT

v_call: TRBV7-9
clone_size: few
d_call: -
j_call: TRBJ2-1
cdr3_aa: CASASGEQFF
cdr3_nt: TGTGCCTCGGCGTCAGGCGAGCAGTTCTTC

v_call: TRBV11-1
clone_size: -
d_call: -
j_call: TRBJ2-3
cdr3_aa: CASSLVSRDTQYF
cdr3_nt: TGTGCCAGCAGCTTAGTATCCAGAGATACGCAGTATTTT

v_call: TRBV27
clone_size: -
d_call: TRBD2
j_call: TRBJ2-5
cdr3_aa: CASSLAPGLAGETQYF
cdr3_nt: TGTGCCAGCAGTTTGGCTCCGGGACTAGCGGGAGAGACCCAGTACTTC

v_call: TRBV6-5
clone_size: -
d_call: TRBD2
j_call: TRBJ2-4
cdr3_aa: CASTSGSVQYF
cdr3_nt: TGTGCCAGCACAAGCGGGAGTGTTCAGTACTTC

v_call: TRBV2
clone_size: -
d_call: -
j_call: TRBJ1-5
cdr3_aa: CASSETWQANQPQHF
cdr3_nt: TGTGCCAGCAGTGAGACATGGCAGGCCAATCAGCCCCAGCATTTT

v_call: TRBV4-1
clone_size: -
d_call: -
j_call: TRBJ2-5
cdr3_aa: CASSQGGSRQETQYF
cdr3_nt: TGCGCCAGCAGCCAAGGAGGGAGTCGGCAAGAGACCCAGTACTTC

v_call: TRBV24-1
clone_size: once
d_call: -
j_call: TRBJ2-1
cdr3_aa: CATSDLRLPYNEQFF
cdr3_nt: TGTGCCACCAGTGATTTAAGACTCCCCTACAATGAGCAGTTCTTC

v_call: TRBV28
clone_size: -
d_call: -
j_call: TRBJ2-7
cdr3_aa: CASSLNVNAGYTYEQYF
cdr3_nt: TGTGCCAGCAGTTTAAACGTGAATGCGGGATATACCTACGAGCAGTACTTC

v_call: TRBV29-1
clone_size: -
d_call: -
j_call: TRBJ1-5
cdr3_aa: CSVGASRNQPQHF
cdr3_nt: TGCAGCGTTGGGGCGAGTCGCAATCAGCCCCAGCATTTT

v_call: TRBV28
clone_size: -
d_call: TRBD2
j_call: TRBJ2-3
cdr3_aa: CASSLGGGTDTQYF
cdr3_nt: TGTGCCAGCAGTCTGGGGGGGGGCACAGATACGCAGTATTTT

v_call: TRBV7-2
clone_size: -
d_call: -
j_call: TRBJ1-5
cdr3_aa: CASSPTEYSNQPQHF
cdr3_nt: TGTGCCAGCAGCCCGACAGAGTATAGCAATCAGCCCCAGCATTTT

v_call: TRBV12-5
clone_size: -
d_call: -
j_call: TRBJ2-7
cdr3_aa: CASALEGRTAYYEQYF
cdr3_nt: TGTGCTAGTGCCCTAGAAGGTCGGACAGCTTATTACGAGCAGTACTTC

v_call: TRBV11-1
clone_size: -
d_call: -
j_call: TRBJ2-7
cdr3_aa: CASSLAPLAEQYF
cdr3_nt: TGTGCCAGCAGCTTAGCCCCCCTAGCCGAGCAGTACTTC

v_call: TRBV29-1
clone_size: -
d_call: TRBD1
j_call: TRBJ2-7
cdr3_aa: CSGKGQGGIEQYF
cdr3_nt: TGCAGCGGAAAGGGACAGGGAGGGATCGAGCAGTACTTC

v_call: TRBV5-5
clone_size: -
d_call: -
j_call: TRBJ1-4
cdr3_aa: CASNHDGQGYEKLFF
cdr3_nt: TGTGCCAGCAATCACGACGGGCAGGGTTATGAAAAACTGTTTTTT

v_call: TRBV19
clone_size: medium-sized
d_call: -
j_call: TRBJ2-7
cdr3_aa: CASNSARGPYEQYF
cdr3_nt: TGTGCCAGCAACAGCGCGCGGGGGCCCTACGAGCAGTACTTC

v_call: TRBV4-3
clone_size: -
d_call: -
j_call: TRBJ1-4
cdr3_aa: CASSHTPGRSATNEKLFF
cdr3_nt: TGCGCCAGCAGCCACACTCCCGGTCGCTCTGCAACTAATGAAAAACTGTTTTTT

v_call: TRBV6-2/TRBV6-3
clone_size: once
d_call: TRBD1
j_call: TRBJ1-3
cdr3_aa: CASSTGQGVGNTIYF
cdr3_nt: TGTGCCAGCAGTACCGGACAGGGGGTCGGAAACACCATATATTTT

v_call: TRBV5-7
clone_size: -
d_call: TRBD2
j_call: TRBJ2-7
cdr3_aa: CASSLGMGGTVEQYF
cdr3_nt: TGTGCCAGCAGCTTGGGTATGGGGGGGACGGTGGAGCAGTACTTC

v_call: TRBV28
clone_size: once
d_call: -
j_call: TRBJ2-1
cdr3_aa: CASSLSGSRYDEQFF
cdr3_nt: TGTGCCAGCAGTTTATCCGGGAGTAGGTACGATGAGCAGTTCTTC

v_call: TRBV30
clone_size: -
d_call: -
j_call: TRBJ2-7
cdr3_aa: CACLKPTGQYF
cdr3_nt: TGTGCCTGCCTTAAACCTACGGGGCAGTACTTC

v_call: TRBV6-1
clone_size: once
d_call: -
j_call: TRBJ2-1
cdr3_aa: CASSEIMYNEQFF
cdr3_nt: TGTGCCAGCAGTGAAATTATGTACAATGAGCAGTTCTTC

v_call: TRBV5-1
clone_size: -
d_call: -
j_call: TRBJ1-5
cdr3_aa: CASSLQGSRPQHF
cdr3_nt: TGCGCCAGCAGCTTGCAGGGCTCGAGGCCCCAGCATTTT

v_call: TRBV24-1
clone_size: -
d_call: TRBD1
j_call: TRBJ2-3
cdr3_aa: CATSDSTRQHVGQGSDTQYF
cdr3_nt: TGTGCCACCAGTGACTCAACACGGCAACACGTCGGACAGGGGTCAGATACGCAGTATTTT

v_call: TRBV21-1
clone_size: -
d_call: -
j_call: TRBJ2-7
cdr3_aa: CASSARPGQGSYEQYF
cdr3_nt: TGTGCCAGCAGCGCACGACCGGGACAGGGCTCCTACGAGCAGTACTTC

v_call: TRBV7-6
clone_size: -
d_call: -
j_call: TRBJ2-7
cdr3_aa: CASSSTLGDYEQYF
cdr3_nt: TGTGCCAGCAGCTCTACCCTAGGGGATTACGAGCAGTACTTC

v_call: TRBV12-3/TRBV12-4
clone_size: -
d_call: -
j_call: TRBJ1-5
cdr3_aa: CASSLDRNQPQHF
cdr3_nt: TGTGCCAGCAGCTTAGACAGGAATCAGCCCCAGCATTTT

v_call: TRBV29-1
clone_size: -
d_call: -
j_call: TRBJ1-1
cdr3_aa: CSVTVGGTEAFF
cdr3_nt: TGCAGCGTGACGGTAGGAGGCACTGAAGCTTTCTTT

v_call: TRBV9
clone_size: -
d_call: -
j_call: TRBJ1-5
cdr3_aa: CASSVDVAARAQHF
cdr3_nt: TGTGCCAGCAGCGTAGACGTGGCGGCGAGGGCCCAGCATTTT